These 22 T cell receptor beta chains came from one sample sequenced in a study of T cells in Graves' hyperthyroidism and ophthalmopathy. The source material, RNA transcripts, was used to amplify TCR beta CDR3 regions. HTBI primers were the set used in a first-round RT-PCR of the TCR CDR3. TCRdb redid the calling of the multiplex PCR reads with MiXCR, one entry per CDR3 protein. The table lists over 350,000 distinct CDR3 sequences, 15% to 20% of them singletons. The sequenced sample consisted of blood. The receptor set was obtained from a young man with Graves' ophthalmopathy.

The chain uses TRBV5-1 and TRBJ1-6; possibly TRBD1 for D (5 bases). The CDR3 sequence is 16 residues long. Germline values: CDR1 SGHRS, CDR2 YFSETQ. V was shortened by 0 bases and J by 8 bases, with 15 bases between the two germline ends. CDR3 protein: CASSLAIGGVDSPLHF. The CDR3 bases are TGCGCCAGCAGCTTGGCCATCGGAGGGGTGGATTCACCCCTCCACTTT.

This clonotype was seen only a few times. CDR3 loop: CASSYKPGLPYEQYF. CDR3 nucleotide sequence: TGTGCCAGCAGTTACAAACCAGGGTTACCCTACGAGCAGTACTTC. V is TRBV6-6 and J is TRBJ2-7; D perhaps matches TRBD1 (5 bases). The CDR3 is 15 residues long. Germline V CDR1 and CDR2: MNHNY, SVGAGI (reference sequence). The V and J ends lost 2 bases and 2 bases respectively, with 13 bases between them.

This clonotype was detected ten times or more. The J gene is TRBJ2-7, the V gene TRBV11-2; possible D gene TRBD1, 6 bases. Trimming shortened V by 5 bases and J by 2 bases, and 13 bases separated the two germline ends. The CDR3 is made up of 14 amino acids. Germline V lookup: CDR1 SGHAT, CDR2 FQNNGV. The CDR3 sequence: CASSVDSSTYEQYF. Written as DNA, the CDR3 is TGTGCCAGCAGCGTGGACAGCTCAACCTACGAGCAGTACTTC. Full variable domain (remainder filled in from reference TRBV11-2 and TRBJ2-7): EAGVAQSPRYKIIEKRQSVAFWCNPISGHATLYWYQQILGQGPKLLIQFQNNGVVDDSQLPKDRFSAERLKGVDSTLKIQPAKLEDSAVYLCASSVDSSTYEQYFGPGTRLTVT.

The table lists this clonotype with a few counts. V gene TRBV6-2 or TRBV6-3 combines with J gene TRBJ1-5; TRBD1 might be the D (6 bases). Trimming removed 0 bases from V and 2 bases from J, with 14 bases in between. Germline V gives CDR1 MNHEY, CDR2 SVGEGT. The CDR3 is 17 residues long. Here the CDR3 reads CASSYSPQGPRNQPQHF. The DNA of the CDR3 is TGTGCCAGCAGTTACTCGCCGCAGGGGCCCCGCAATCAGCCCCAGCATTTT.

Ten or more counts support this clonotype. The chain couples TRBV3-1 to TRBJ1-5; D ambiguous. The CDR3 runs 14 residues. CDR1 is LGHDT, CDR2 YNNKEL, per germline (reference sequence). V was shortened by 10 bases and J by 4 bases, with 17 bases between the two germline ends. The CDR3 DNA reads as TGTGCCACCCCCGATCCGACCGAGAATCAGCCCCAGCATTTT. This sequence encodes CATPDPTENQPQHF.

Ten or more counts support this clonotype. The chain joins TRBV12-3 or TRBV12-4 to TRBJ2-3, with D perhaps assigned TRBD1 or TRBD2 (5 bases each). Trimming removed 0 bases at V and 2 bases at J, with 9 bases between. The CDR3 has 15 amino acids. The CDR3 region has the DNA TGTGCCAGCAGTTTAGCGTTCGGGGCCACAGATACGCAGTATTTT. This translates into CASSLAFGATDTQYF.

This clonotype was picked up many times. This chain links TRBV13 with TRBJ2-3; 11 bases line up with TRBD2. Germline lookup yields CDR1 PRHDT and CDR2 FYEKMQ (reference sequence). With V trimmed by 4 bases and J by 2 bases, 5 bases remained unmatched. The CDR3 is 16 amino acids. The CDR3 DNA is TGTGCCAGCAGCTCGCGACTAGCGGGACTCACAGATACGCAGTATTTT. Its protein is CASSSRLAGLTDTQYF.

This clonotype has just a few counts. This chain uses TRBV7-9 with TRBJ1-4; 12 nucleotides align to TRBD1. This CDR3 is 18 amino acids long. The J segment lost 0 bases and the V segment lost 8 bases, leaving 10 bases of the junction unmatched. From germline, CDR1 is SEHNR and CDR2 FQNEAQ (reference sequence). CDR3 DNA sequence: TGTGCCAGCTCACCTTGGGACAGGGGGCCGGCAACTAATGAAAAACTGTTTTTT. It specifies CASSPWDRGPATNEKLFF.

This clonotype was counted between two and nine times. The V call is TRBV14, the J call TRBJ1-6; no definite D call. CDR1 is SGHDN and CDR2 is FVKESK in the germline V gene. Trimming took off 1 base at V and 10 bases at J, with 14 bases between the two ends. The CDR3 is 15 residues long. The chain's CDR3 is CASSQVAGRVSPLHF. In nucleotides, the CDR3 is TGTGCCAGCAGCCAAGTCGCCGGCCGCGTGTCACCCCTCCACTTT.

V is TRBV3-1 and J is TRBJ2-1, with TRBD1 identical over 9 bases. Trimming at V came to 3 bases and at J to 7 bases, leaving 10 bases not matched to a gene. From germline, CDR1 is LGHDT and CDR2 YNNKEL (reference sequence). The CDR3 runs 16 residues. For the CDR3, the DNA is TGTGCCAGCAGCCACTTACCGGGACAGGGCAGGAATGAGCAGTTCTTC. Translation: CASSHLPGQGRNEQFF.

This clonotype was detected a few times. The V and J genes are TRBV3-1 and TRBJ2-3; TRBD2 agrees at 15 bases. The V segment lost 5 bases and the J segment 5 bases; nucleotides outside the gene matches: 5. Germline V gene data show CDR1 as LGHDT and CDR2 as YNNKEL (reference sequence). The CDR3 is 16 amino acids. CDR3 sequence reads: CASSAGLAGGQDTQYF. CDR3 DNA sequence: TGTGCCAGCAGCGCCGGACTAGCGGGGGGGCAAGATACGCAGTATTTT.

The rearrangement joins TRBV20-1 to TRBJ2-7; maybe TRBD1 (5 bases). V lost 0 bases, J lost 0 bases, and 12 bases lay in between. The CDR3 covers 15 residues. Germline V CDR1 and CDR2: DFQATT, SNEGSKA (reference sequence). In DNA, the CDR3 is TGCAGTGCTAGAGAGGACAAATGGGACTCCTACGAGCAGTACTTC. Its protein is CSAREDKWDSYEQYF.

The CDR3 DNA reads TGTGCCACCAGTGATTACGAGACTAGCGGGGGGCTCAGTGAGCAGTTCTTC. Translated: CATSDYETSGGLSEQFF. The chain recombines TRBV24-1 with TRBJ2-1, with 13 bases that match TRBD2. V lost 2 bases and J lost 9; bases outside the gene matches: 9. The CDR3 sequence is 17 residues long. Looked up from germline, CDR1 is KGHDR and CDR2 is SFDVKD.

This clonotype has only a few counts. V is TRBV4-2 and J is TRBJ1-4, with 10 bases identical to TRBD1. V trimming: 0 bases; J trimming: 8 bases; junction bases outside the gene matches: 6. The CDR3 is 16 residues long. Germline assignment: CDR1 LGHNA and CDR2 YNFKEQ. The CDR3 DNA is TGTGCCAGCAGCCAAGAAGGGACAGGGGATGACGAAAAACTGTTTTTT. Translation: CASSQEGTGDDEKLFF.

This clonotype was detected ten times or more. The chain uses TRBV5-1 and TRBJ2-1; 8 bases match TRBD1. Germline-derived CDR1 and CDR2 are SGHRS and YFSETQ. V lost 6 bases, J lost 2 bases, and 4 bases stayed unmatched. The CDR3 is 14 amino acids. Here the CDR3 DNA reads TGCGCCAGCACCCGACAGGGGACCTACAATGAGCAGTTCTTC. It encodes CASTRQGTYNEQFF.

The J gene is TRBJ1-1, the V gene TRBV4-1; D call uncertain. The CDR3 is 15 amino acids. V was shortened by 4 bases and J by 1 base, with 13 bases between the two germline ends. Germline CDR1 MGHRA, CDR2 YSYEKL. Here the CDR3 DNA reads TGCGCCAGCAGCCGGTTAGGGTGGGAGAACACTGAAGCTTTCTTT. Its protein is CASSRLGWENTEAFF.

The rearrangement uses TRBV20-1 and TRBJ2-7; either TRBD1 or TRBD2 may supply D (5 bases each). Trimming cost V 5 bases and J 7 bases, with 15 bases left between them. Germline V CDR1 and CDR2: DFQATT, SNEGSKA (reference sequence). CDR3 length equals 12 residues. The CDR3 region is CSAGKLWGEQYF. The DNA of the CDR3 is TGCAGTGCTGGGAAGCTTTGGGGGGAGCAGTACTTC.

The chain's CDR3 is CASSLRVAGGPRETQYF. As DNA, the CDR3 is TGTGCCAGCAGCTTAAGGGTAGCGGGGGGGCCTCGGGAGACCCAGTACTTC. The chain uses TRBV7-2 and TRBJ2-5; 11 bases match TRBD2. The CDR3 totals 17 residues. J gave up 5 bases and V 2 bases, and 10 bases lay outside the gene matches. CDR1 SGHTA and CDR2 FQGNSA come from the germline V gene.

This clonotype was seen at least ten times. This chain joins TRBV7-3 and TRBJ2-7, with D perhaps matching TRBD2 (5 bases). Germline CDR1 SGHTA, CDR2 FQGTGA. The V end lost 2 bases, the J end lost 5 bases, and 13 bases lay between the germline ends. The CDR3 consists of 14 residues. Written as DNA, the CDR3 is TGTGCCAGCAGCTTACTAGGCGGGTCCCACGAGCAGTACTTC. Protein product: CASSLLGGSHEQYF.

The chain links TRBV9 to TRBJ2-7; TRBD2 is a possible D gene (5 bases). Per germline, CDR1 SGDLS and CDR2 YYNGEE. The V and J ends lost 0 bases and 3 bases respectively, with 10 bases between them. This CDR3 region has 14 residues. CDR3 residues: CASSVGAGGYEQYF. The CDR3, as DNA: TGTGCCAGCAGCGTAGGGGCAGGAGGCTACGAGCAGTACTTC.

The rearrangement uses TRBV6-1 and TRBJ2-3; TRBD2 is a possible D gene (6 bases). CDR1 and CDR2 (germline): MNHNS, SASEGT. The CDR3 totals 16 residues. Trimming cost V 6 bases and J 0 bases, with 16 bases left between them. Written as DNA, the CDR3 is TGTGCCAGCAGCTCCGATAGCGGAGCTAGCACAGATACGCAGTATTTT. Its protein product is CASSSDSGASTDTQYF.

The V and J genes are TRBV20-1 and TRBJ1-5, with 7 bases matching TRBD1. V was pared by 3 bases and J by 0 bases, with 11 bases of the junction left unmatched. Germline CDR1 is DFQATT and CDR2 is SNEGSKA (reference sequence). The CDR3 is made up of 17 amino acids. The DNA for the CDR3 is TGCAGTGCTAGGCCATTTAGGGGGCGAGATAGCAATCAGCCCCAGCATTTT. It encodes CSARPFRGRDSNQPQHF.